Described below is a single TCR beta chain sequence and its context. Its antigen is still unknown. This sample stems from a study of graft-versus-host responses after intestinal transplantation. Germline-derived CDR1 and CDR2 are SGDLS and YYNGEE. The CDR3 covers 13 residues. V was trimmed by 8 bases and J by 5 bases, leaving 11 bases between them. TCRdb's table, derived via immunoSEQ multiplex PCR, lists solely in-frame clones and lacks some. The sample holds 80,000 to 100,000 clones, 92% seen once. This TCR was recovered from a human donor who received an intestinal transplant. The rearrangement links TRBV9 to TRBJ1-6; D is uncertain. The specimen comprised unstimulated CD4+ T cells sorted from spleen or lymph node cells, sampled before intestinal transplant. CDR3 nucleotides: TGTGCCAGTAACGAGGGCAATAATTCACCCCTCCACTTT. It yields the protein CASNEGNNSPLHF.